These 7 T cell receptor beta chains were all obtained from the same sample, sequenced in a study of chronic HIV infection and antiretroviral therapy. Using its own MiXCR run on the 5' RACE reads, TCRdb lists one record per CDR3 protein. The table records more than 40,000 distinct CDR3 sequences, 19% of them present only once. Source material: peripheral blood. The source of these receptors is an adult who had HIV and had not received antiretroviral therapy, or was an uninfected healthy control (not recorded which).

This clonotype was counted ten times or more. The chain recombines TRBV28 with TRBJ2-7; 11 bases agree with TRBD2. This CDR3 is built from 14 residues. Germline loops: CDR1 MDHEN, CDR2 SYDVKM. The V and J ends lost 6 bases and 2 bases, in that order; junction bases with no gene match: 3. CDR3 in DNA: TGTGCCAGCAGCGGACTAGCGGGCCCCTACGAGCAGTACTTC. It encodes CASSGLAGPYEQYF.

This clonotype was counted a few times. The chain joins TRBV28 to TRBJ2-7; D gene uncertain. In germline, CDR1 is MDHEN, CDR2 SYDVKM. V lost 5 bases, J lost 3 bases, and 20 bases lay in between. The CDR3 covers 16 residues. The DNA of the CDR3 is TGTGCCAGCAGTGTCGGGTCGACGGGCGCTTACTACGAGCAGTACTTC. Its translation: CASSVGSTGAYYEQYF.

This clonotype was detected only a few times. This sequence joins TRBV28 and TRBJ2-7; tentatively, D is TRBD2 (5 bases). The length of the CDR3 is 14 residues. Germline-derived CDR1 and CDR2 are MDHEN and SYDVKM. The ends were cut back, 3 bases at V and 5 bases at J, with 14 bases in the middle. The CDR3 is CASSLERALNEQYF. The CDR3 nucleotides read TGTGCCAGCAGTTTGGAGAGGGCCTTAAACGAGCAGTACTTC. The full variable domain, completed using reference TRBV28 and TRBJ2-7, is DVKVTQSSRYLVKRTGEKVFLECVQDMDHENMFWYRQDPGLGLRLIYFSYDVKMKEKGDIPEGYSVSREKKERFSLILESASTNQTSMYLCASSLERALNEQYFGPGTRLTVT.

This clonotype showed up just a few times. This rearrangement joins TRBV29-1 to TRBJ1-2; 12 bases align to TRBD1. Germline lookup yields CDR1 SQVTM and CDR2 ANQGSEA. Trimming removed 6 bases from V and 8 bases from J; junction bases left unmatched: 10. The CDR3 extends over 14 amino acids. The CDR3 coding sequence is TGCAGCGTGGCCCCGGGACAGGGGGCTCTGGGCTACACCTTC. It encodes CSVAPGQGALGYTF.

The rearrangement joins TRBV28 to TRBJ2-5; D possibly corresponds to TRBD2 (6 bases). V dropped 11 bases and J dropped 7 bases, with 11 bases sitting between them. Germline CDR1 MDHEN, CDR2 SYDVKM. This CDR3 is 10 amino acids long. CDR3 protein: CAPLGGTQYF. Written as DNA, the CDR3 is TGTGCCCCCCTCGGGGGGACCCAGTACTTC.

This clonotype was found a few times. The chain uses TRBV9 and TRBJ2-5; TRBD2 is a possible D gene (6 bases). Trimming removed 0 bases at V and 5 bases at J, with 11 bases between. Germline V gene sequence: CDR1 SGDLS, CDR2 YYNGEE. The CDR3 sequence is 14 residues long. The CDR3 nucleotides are TGTGCCAGCAGCGTAGCAGGAGGGGTGGAGACCCAGTACTTC. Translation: CASSVAGGVETQYF.

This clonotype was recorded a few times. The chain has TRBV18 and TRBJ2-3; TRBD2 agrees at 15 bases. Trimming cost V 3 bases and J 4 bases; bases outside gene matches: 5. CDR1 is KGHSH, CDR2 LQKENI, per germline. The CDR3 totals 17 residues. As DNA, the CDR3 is TGTGCCAGCTCACCGCCTCGGACTAGCGGGAGGGCAGATACGCAGTATTTT. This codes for CASSPPRTSGRADTQYF.